The following is a T cell receptor beta chain sequence with its context. What it binds is not known. Produced via immunoSEQ multiplex PCR; TCRdb's table is partial and in-frame only. The data contain fewer than 25,000 clones, over 60% of them singletons. The V segment lost 1 base and the J segment 1 base; nucleotides outside the gene matches: 7. CDR3 length: 17 residues. The germline gives CDR1 LNHNV, CDR2 YYDKDF (reference sequence). The entry originates in a study of tumor-infiltrating lymphocytes in localized non-small cell lung cancer. For the study at large: Several tumor histologies, both smoking statuses, and some post-neoadjuvant chemotherapy samples were included.

Study conclusions and caveats: Only some patients had TCR sequencing, depending on available tissue.

V is TRBV15 and J is TRBJ1-5, with 7 bases that match TRBD1. Sequencing was done on a sample of lung tumor tissue. The sequence was obtained from a human donor with non-small cell lung cancer. CDR3 in DNA: TGTGCCACCAGCAGAGTAGGACAGGCCGGCAGCAATCAGCCCCAGCATTTT. Translating gives CATSRVGQAGSNQPQHF.